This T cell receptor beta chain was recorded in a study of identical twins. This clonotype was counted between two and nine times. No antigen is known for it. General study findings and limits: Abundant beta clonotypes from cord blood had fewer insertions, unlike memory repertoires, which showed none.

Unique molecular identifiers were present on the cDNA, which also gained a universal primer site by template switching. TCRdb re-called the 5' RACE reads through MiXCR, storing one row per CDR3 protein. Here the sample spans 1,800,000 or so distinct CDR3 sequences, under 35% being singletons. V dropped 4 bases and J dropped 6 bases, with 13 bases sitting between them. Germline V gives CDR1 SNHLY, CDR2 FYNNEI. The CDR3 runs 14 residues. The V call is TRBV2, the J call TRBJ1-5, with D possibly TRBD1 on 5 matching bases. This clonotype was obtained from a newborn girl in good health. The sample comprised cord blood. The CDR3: CASSARDRGQPQHF. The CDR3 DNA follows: TGTGCCAGCAGTGCCAGGGATCGAGGTCAGCCCCAGCATTTT.